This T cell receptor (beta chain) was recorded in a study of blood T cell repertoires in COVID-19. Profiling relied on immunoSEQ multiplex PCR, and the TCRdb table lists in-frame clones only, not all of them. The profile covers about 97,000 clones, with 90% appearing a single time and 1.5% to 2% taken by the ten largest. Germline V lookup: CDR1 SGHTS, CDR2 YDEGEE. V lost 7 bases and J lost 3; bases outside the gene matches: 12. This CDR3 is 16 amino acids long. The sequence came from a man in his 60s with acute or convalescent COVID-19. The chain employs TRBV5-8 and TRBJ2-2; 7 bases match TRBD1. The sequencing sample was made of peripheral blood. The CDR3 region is CASGTGTELDTGELFF. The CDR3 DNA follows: TGTGCCAGCGGAACTGGGACAGAACTCGACACCGGGGAGCTGTTTTTT.